The 17 T cell receptor beta chains below were found in one sample sequenced in a study of blood T cell repertoires in COVID-19. Sequencing used immunoSEQ multiplex PCR; TCRdb keeps in-frame clones, though not all of them. This sample has about 120,000 clones, with approximately 80% found just once. Source material: peripheral blood. The receptors come from a woman in her seventies with acute or convalescent COVID-19.

This clone was recorded only once. This chain connects TRBV5-1 to TRBJ2-7, with TRBD1 matching over 9 bases. The CDR3 loop spans 14 amino acids. Looked up from germline, CDR1 is SGHRS and CDR2 is YFSETQ. J was trimmed by 4 bases and V by 4 bases; bases with no gene match: 6. DNA of the CDR3: TGCGCCAGCAGCCTAGGACAGGGGAAGTACGAGCAGTACTTC. Translating it yields CASSLGQGKYEQYF. The full variable domain, its missing parts supplied by reference TRBV5-1 and TRBJ2-7, is KAGVTQTPRYLIKTRGQQVTLSCSPISGHRSVSWYQQTPGQGLQFLFEYFSETQRNKGNFPGRFSGRQFSNSRSEMNVSTLELGDSALYLCASSLGQGKYEQYFGPGTRLTVT.

The V gene is TRBV7-3, the J gene TRBJ2-3, with TRBD2 matching 10 bases. The V and J ends lost 2 bases and 9 bases, in that order; junction bases with no gene match: 8. The CDR3 covers 15 residues. Germline CDR1 SGHTA, CDR2 FQGTGA. CDR3 amino acids: CASSLSGAGGPTQYF. In DNA form, the CDR3 reads TGTGCCAGCAGCTTATCAGGAGCGGGGGGGCCCACGCAGTATTTT.

This sequence joins TRBV10-3 and TRBJ2-1; D is uncertain. The CDR3 sequence is 12 residues long. V lost 0 bases, J lost 5 bases, and 2 bases lay in between. The V gene's germline CDR1 is ENHRY and CDR2 SYGVKD. DNA for the CDR3: TGTGCCATCAGTGAGTCCAACAATGAGCAGTTCTTC. Amino acid sequence: CAISESNNEQFF.

V usage is TRBV5-1 and J usage is TRBJ2-1, with 8 bases lining up with TRBD2. Germline V gene data show CDR1 as SGHRS and CDR2 as YFSETQ. Trimming removed 0 bases from V and 7 bases from J; junction bases left unmatched: 6. The CDR3 spans 15 residues. The CDR3, as DNA: TGCGCCAGCAGCTTGGCAGCGGGGGCGGGGAATGAGCAGTTCTTC. Amino acids: CASSLAAGAGNEQFF.

The CDR3 sequence: CASTFASSGANVLTF. CDR3 bases: TGTGCCAGCACGTTTGCTAGCTCTGGGGCCAACGTCCTGACTTTC. V and J are TRBV7-9 and TRBJ2-6; D gene ambiguous. V lost 7 bases, J lost 0 bases, and 10 bases lay in between. The CDR3 is 15 residues long. Germline V CDR1 and CDR2: SEHNR, FQNEAQ (reference sequence). The entire variable domain, with the rest obtained from reference TRBV7-9 and TRBJ2-6, is as follows: DTGVSQNPRHKITKRGQNVTFRCDPISEHNRLYWYRQTLGQGPEFLTYFQNEAQLEKSRLLSDRFSAERPKGSFSTLEIQRTEQGDSAMYLCASTFASSGANVLTFGAGSRLTVL.

The chain joins TRBV25-1 to TRBJ1-3; 7 nucleotides agree with TRBD1. V trimming: 8 bases; J trimming: 5 bases; junction bases outside the gene matches: 3. The CDR3 runs 12 residues. CDR1 and CDR2 from the germline V gene are MGHDK and SYGVNS. The CDR3 DNA reads as TGTGCCAGCCGGGGACAGAGAAACACCATATATTTT. Protein sequence: CASRGQRNTIYF.

V gene TRBV3-1 (or the pseudogene TRBV3-2) combines with J gene TRBJ2-2; 7 nucleotides line up with TRBD2. The trim removed 4 bases at V and 2 bases at J, leaving 7 bases unmatched. CDR1 is LGHDT and CDR2 is YNNKEL in the germline V gene (reference sequence). The length of the CDR3 is 16 residues. The CDR3 here is CASSRETGGNTGELFF. The CDR3 DNA sequence: TGTGCCAGCAGCCGGGAGACGGGGGGTAACACCGGGGAGCTGTTTTTT.

The chain uses TRBV4-1 and TRBJ1-5, with TRBD1 matching 7 bases. V dropped 3 bases and J dropped 5; count of bases not matched to a gene: 7. Germline CDR1 reads MGHRA; CDR2 reads YSYEKL. This CDR3 region has 15 residues. Here the CDR3 DNA reads TGCGCCAGCAGCCAGGACGGGACAGCTTATCAGCCCCAGCATTTT. As protein: CASSQDGTAYQPQHF.

The rearrangement joins TRBV12-2 to TRBJ2-5; no DNA check was done on the table's D call, TRBD1. TRBV12-2 has pseudogene status. CDR3 length equals 15 residues. CDR3 DNA: TGTGCAAGTCGCTCATATCCAGGGGAACAAGAGACCCAGTACTTC. It codes for CASRSYPGEQETQYF.

V is TRBV9 and J is TRBJ1-4; D unresolved. Trimming cost V 3 bases and J 0 bases, with 6 bases left between them. This CDR3 has 14 amino acids. Germline V gives CDR1 SGDLS, CDR2 YYNGEE. The CDR3 nucleotides are TGTGCCAGCAGCGCCCTTGCAACTAATGAAAAACTGTTTTTT. Its protein product is CASSALATNEKLFF.

This chain connects TRBV28 to TRBJ1-2; 8 bases map to TRBD1. The ends lost 5 bases at V and 6 bases at J; junction bases unmatched: 8. The CDR3 spans 14 residues. Germline V gives CDR1 MDHEN, CDR2 SYDVKM. The CDR3 here is CASSKPGQADGYTF. The CDR3 DNA follows: TGTGCCAGCAGTAAACCGGGACAGGCGGATGGCTACACCTTC.

The CDR3 is CASSPRQGNQPQHF. Written as DNA, the CDR3 is TGTGCCAGCAGTCCCCGTCAGGGGAATCAGCCCCAGCATTTT. V usage is TRBV28 and J usage is TRBJ1-5; tentatively, D is TRBD1 (6 bases). The CDR3 contains 14 residues. Deletions cut 5 bases from V and 4 bases from J, with 12 bases between. Germline V gene lookup returns CDR1 MDHEN and CDR2 SYDVKM.

This chain connects TRBV7-6 to TRBJ2-3; perhaps TRBD2 as D (6 bases). Trimming pared 5 bases from V and 1 base from J, leaving 16 bases between. The CDR3 is 16 residues long. Germline V CDR1 and CDR2: SGHVS, FNYEAQ. CDR3 in DNA: TGTGCCAGCAGCCCGTCACCGGGACTTCGCACAGATACGCAGTATTTT. Translated: CASSPSPGLRTDTQYF.

The rearrangement uses TRBV9 and TRBJ1-2, with unresolved D. CDR1 SGDLS and CDR2 YYNGEE come from the germline V gene. The CDR3 runs 15 residues. V was clipped by 0 bases and J by 3 bases, with 12 bases between them. The CDR3: CASSVEPRGDYGYTF. CDR3 coding DNA: TGTGCCAGCAGCGTAGAACCGCGGGGTGACTATGGCTACACCTTC.

The chain is built from TRBV9 and TRBJ1-6; D unresolved. The CDR3 has 17 amino acids. Between the trimmed V and J ends, which lost 1 base and 0 bases, there was a span of 11 bases. Germline V gives CDR1 SGDLS, CDR2 YYNGEE. The CDR3: CASSVSPVSSYNSPLHF. DNA for the CDR3: TGTGCCAGCAGCGTATCTCCCGTGAGCTCCTATAATTCACCCCTCCACTTT.

The gene calls are TRBV7-9 and TRBJ1-4; no reliable D call. This CDR3 has 14 amino acids. The germline gives CDR1 SEHNR, CDR2 FQNEAQ (reference sequence). V dropped 0 bases and J dropped 10 bases, with 12 bases sitting between them. CDR3 loop: CASSLAPNTVKLFF. The CDR3 coding sequence is TGTGCCAGCAGCTTAGCCCCCAATACGGTAAAACTGTTTTTT.

This clone was counted only a few times. The rearrangement links TRBV5-1 to TRBJ2-1; possibly TRBD1 for D (6 bases). The CDR3 spans 15 residues. V lost 2 bases and J 6 bases, leaving 15 bases between the germline ends. The germline V gene has CDR1 SGHRS and CDR2 YFSETQ. The CDR3 reads CASSLTGRLANEQFF. CDR3 nucleotide sequence: TGCGCCAGCAGCTTAACAGGGAGACTCGCCAATGAGCAGTTCTTC.